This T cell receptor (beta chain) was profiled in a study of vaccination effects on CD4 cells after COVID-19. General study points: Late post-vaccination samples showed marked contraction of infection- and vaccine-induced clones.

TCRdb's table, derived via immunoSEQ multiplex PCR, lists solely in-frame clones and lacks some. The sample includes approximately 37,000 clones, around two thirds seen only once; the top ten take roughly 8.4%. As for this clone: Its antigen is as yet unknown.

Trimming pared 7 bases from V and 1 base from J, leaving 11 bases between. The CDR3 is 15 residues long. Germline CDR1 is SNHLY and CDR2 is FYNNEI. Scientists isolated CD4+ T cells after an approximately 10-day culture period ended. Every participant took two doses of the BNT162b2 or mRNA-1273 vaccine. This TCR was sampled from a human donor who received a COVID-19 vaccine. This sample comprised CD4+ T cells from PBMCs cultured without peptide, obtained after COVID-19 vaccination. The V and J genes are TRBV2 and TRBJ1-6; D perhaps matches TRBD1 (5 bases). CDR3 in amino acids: CASILGGSYNSPLHF. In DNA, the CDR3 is TGTGCCAGCATTCTCGGGGGTTCCTATAATTCACCCCTCCACTTT.